The following is a T cell receptor beta chain sequence with its context. This sample stems from a study of control samples from healthy donors and cancer patients. V gave up 0 bases and J gave up 3 bases; unmatched junction bases: 9. CDR3 length: 17 amino acids. CDR1 and CDR2 (germline): SGDLS, YYNGEE. Clones were sequenced by immunoSEQ multiplex PCR, and TCRdb holds only the in-frame ones, with some missing. The sample includes roughly 150,000 clones, 89% seen only once; the top ten take over 4.5%. Input material: blood. The TCR sequence derives from a young man in good health. J is TRBJ2-1 and V is TRBV9; 7 bases are a match to TRBD2. The CDR3 here is CASSVGGTMGYYNEQFF. DNA of the CDR3: TGTGCCAGCAGCGTAGGAGGGACTATGGGTTACTACAATGAGCAGTTCTTC.